This TCR beta chain was sequenced in a study of T cells after yellow fever vaccination. Looking at the study overall: Fractions containing few cells were prepared with SMART-Seq v4 Ultra Low Input. Study-wide results and caveats: Within FACS-sorted repertoires, abundant clonotypes contaminating from the bulk population could be present. Re-detected after boosting: most primary clones, 96% of CD4 and over 80% of CD8.

TCRdb recomputed calls from the 5' RACE reads with MiXCR, one row per CDR3 protein. Seen here are around 550,000 distinct CDR3 sequences, approximately 21% observed once, and the top ten hold roughly 13%. This clonotype was detected only a few times. Its antigen is not identified. V dropped 0 bases and J dropped 5 bases, with 19 bases sitting between them. Germline V lookup: CDR1 MNHEY, CDR2 SVGAGI. This CDR3 has 17 residues. The sample here was PBMCs, taken 15 days after the yellow fever booster vaccination. This clonotype was obtained from a man younger than 40 who received the YFV17D yellow fever vaccine. The chain has TRBV6-5 and TRBJ1-1; no clear D. This CDR3 reads CASSYSIGASSRTEAFF. CDR3 coding DNA: TGTGCCAGCAGTTACTCGATTGGTGCCTCCTCCAGAACTGAAGCTTTCTTT.